This record covers a single T cell receptor (beta chain). TCRdb keeps only in-frame clones here, not all; method: immunoSEQ multiplex PCR. This sample has around 130,000 clones; around nine tenths occur once, and the top ten carry around 8.4%. No infections or other immune events were documented during collection. This sample was taken from a study of identifying expanded T cells in peripheral blood. With 4 bases removed from V and 6 bases from J, the gap between germline ends came to 16 bases. Per germline, CDR1 MNHNS and CDR2 SASEGT. The CDR3 contains 15 residues. Sequencing input: blood. This receptor was taken from a person aged 18 to 70 in good health. The rearrangement links TRBV6-1 to TRBJ1-5; TRBD1 might be the D (6 bases). CDR3 DNA: TGTGCCAGCAGTGGTTGGGGGCAAGGAACTCAGCCCCAGCATTTT. Translated: CASSGWGQGTQPQHF.